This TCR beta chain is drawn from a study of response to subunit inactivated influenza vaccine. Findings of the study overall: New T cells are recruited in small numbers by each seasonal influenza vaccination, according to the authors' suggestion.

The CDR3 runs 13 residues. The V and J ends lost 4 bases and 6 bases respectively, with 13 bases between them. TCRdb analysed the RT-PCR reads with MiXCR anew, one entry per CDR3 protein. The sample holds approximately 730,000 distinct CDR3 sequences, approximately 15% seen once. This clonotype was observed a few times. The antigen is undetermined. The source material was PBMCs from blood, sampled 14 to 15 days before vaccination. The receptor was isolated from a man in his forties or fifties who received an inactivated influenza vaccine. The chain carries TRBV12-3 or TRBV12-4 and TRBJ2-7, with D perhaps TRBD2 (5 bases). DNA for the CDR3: TGTGCCAGCAGTTCCCATCAGCGGTCCGAGCAGTACTTC. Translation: CASSSHQRSEQYF.